These 24 T cell receptor beta chains were sequenced from one sample in a study of cytomegalovirus exposure and HLA in healthy donors. Vbeta (60) and Jbeta (13) primers were used in the PCR. Measured with immunoSEQ multiplex PCR; TCRdb has only the in-frame clones, and not every one. The sample consists of over 150,000 clones, approximately 80% of them appearing once. The specimen sequenced was PBMCs. The receptors derive from a male donor in good health and CMV-seropositive.

The chain links TRBV19 to TRBJ2-7; D call uncertain. CDR3 length equals 15 residues. CDR1 and CDR2 (germline): LNHDA, SQIVND (reference sequence). V shed 5 bases and J shed 2 bases, with 16 bases lying between them. DNA of the CDR3: TGTGCCAGTAGTCCAACGGCAGGATGGCCCTACGAGCAGTACTTC. Its protein product is CASSPTAGWPYEQYF.

This clone showed up just once. The V call is TRBV7-2, the J call TRBJ2-2; the D gene is possibly TRBD2 (5 bases). Trimming left V 1 base short and J 7 bases short, with 10 bases between. The CDR3 spans 14 residues. Germline CDR1 reads SGHTA; CDR2 reads FQGNSA. In DNA, the CDR3 is TGTGCCAGCAGCTTAGGGCAGGAGGTCGGGGAGCTGTTTTTT. Amino acids: CASSLGQEVGELFF.

The chain joins TRBV6-6 to TRBJ2-5; 7 bases are a match to TRBD1. The J call may be mistaken, given a closer DNA end match to TRBJ2-7. In germline, CDR1 is MNHNY, CDR2 SVGAGI (reference sequence). The CDR3 contains 14 residues. The chain's CDR3 is CASSRTGEAYEQYF. The CDR3 DNA follows: TGTGCCAGCAGTCGCACAGGGGAAGCCTACGAGCAGTACTTC.

This sequence joins TRBV6-1 and TRBJ1-3, with D perhaps matching TRBD1 (5 bases). Trimming stripped 9 bases from V and 8 bases from J, with 11 bases between. From germline, CDR1 is MNHNS and CDR2 SASEGT. This CDR3 comprises 11 residues. Here the CDR3 DNA reads TGTGCCAGTTCCAGGGCCGACACCATATATTTT. Amino acids: CASSRADTIYF.

The J gene is TRBJ1-3, the V gene TRBV7-9, with D unresolved. The CDR3 sequence is 15 residues long. The V and J ends lost 5 bases and 0 bases respectively, with 11 bases between them. The germline gives CDR1 SEHNR, CDR2 FQNEAQ (reference sequence). This CDR3 is CASSPTGSSGNTIYF. The CDR3 DNA reads as TGTGCCAGCAGCCCCACTGGGAGCTCTGGAAACACCATATATTTT.

This clone was observed a few times. V gene TRBV5-8 combines with J gene TRBJ1-4; 9 nucleotides match TRBD1. CDR3 size: 16 residues. CDR1 SGHTS and CDR2 YDEGEE come from the germline V gene. The J segment lost 7 bases and the V segment lost 4 bases, leaving 11 bases of the junction unmatched. The CDR3 region is CASSRYATGGGEKLFF. The CDR3 DNA sequence: TGTGCCAGCAGCCGATACGCGACAGGGGGGGGTGAAAAACTGTTTTTT.

The chain joins TRBV2 to TRBJ2-1; 11 nucleotides line up with TRBD1. Trimming cost V 6 bases and J 6 bases; bases outside gene matches: 1. The V gene's germline CDR1 is SNHLY and CDR2 FYNNEI. The CDR3 is 13 amino acids. The CDR3 spells CASRGTGGNEQFF. The CDR3 DNA reads TGTGCCAGCAGGGGGACAGGGGGCAATGAGCAGTTCTTC.

This chain links TRBV5-1 with TRBJ2-2; 7 nucleotides agree with TRBD2. Germline V gene data show CDR1 as SGHRS and CDR2 as YFSETQ. V lost 7 bases and J lost 0; bases outside the gene matches: 6. CDR3 size: 15 residues. The CDR3 is CASRGGDANTGELFF. The CDR3 nucleotides are TGCGCCAGCCGGGGAGGGGACGCGAACACCGGGGAGCTGTTTTTT.

CDR3 bases: TGTGCCAGCAGCGGACTAAACACTGAAGCTTTCTTT. Translated: CASSGLNTEAFF. V gene TRBV7-9 combines with J gene TRBJ1-1; D gene ambiguous. Between the trimmed V and J ends, which lost 5 bases and 2 bases, there was a span of 6 bases. Germline V CDR1 and CDR2: SEHNR, FQNEAQ (reference sequence). CDR3 length: 12 residues. Drawing the rest from reference TRBV7-9 and TRBJ1-1, the complete variable domain is DTGVSQNPRHKITKRGQNVTFRCDPISEHNRLYWYRQTLGQGPEFLTYFQNEAQLEKSRLLSDRFSAERPKGSFSTLEIQRTEQGDSAMYLCASSGLNTEAFFGQGTRLTVV.

The V and J genes are TRBV9 and TRBJ1-1, with TRBD1 as a possible D gene (6 bases). Germline CDR1 SGDLS, CDR2 YYNGEE. The CDR3 has 17 residues. V gave up 0 bases and J gave up 2 bases, with 17 bases separating them. The CDR3 is CASSVGSGDALNTEAFF. DNA of the CDR3: TGTGCCAGCAGCGTAGGCTCAGGGGACGCCCTCAACACTGAAGCTTTCTTT.

The chain uses TRBV15 and TRBJ2-2; D is perhaps TRBD1 (6 bases). The CDR3 length is 16 residues. CDR1 is LNHNV, CDR2 YYDKDF, per germline (reference sequence). Trimming removed 5 bases from V and 1 base from J, with 14 bases in between. In nucleotides, the CDR3 is TGTGCCACCAGCTCCCGGGACACCTGGAACACCGGGGAGCTGTTTTTT. Encoded protein: CATSSRDTWNTGELFF.

The chain carries TRBV5-1 and TRBJ2-5; D possibly corresponds to TRBD1 (7 bases). This CDR3 comprises 14 residues. The germline V and J ends were trimmed by 4 bases and 5 bases, with 15 bases remaining between them. Germline V gives CDR1 SGHRS, CDR2 YFSETQ. CDR3 DNA: TGCGCCAGCAGCCCCGAACAGGGGAGGGAGACCCAGTACTTC. This gives the protein CASSPEQGRETQYF.

The chain joins TRBV7-6 to TRBJ2-1; possible D gene TRBD1, 6 bases. This CDR3 contains 14 residues. CDR1 SGHVS and CDR2 FNYEAQ come from the germline V gene. The V end was cut by 5 bases, the J end by 5 bases, with 13 bases between. This CDR3 reads CASSLQGAHNEQFF. The CDR3 DNA follows: TGTGCCAGCAGCCTACAGGGTGCTCACAATGAGCAGTTCTTC.

This clone occurred a few times. For the CDR3, the DNA is TGTGCCTGGAGTGTACGGTTAGCGGGGGTCCCCCTCTACGAGCAGTACTTC. Translated: CAWSVRLAGVPLYEQYF. The chain is built from TRBV30 and TRBJ2-7; 9 bases map to TRBD2. The CDR3 is 17 amino acids. The junction had 12 bases not matched to a gene; V was cut back by 0 bases and J by 3 bases. CDR1 is GTSNPN, CDR2 SVGIG, per germline (reference sequence).

The chain links TRBV5-1 to TRBJ2-7; the D gene is possibly TRBD1 (5 bases). The CDR3 runs 15 residues. V was cut by 4 bases and J by 5 bases, with 19 bases left in between. CDR1 and CDR2 from the germline V gene are SGHRS and YFSETQ. The CDR3 DNA follows: TGCGCCAGCAGCCTACCCCTTGCAGGGCTAGACGAGCAGTACTTC. Its translation: CASSLPLAGLDEQYF.

V is TRBV18 and J is TRBJ2-7; 8 nucleotides align to TRBD1. The CDR3 is made up of 14 amino acids. Trimming removed 6 bases from V and 0 bases from J; junction bases left unmatched: 4. Germline loops: CDR1 KGHSH, CDR2 LQKENI. Here the CDR3 reads CASSFGTGSYEQYF. The CDR3 bases are TGTGCCAGCTCGTTCGGGACAGGCTCCTACGAGCAGTACTTC.

This clone showed up just a few times. This chain joins TRBV5-6 and TRBJ1-5; D is perhaps TRBD1 (6 bases). Trimming left V 5 bases short and J 1 base short, with 7 bases between. From germline, CDR1 is SGHDT and CDR2 YYEEEE. The CDR3 totals 13 residues. For the CDR3, the DNA is TGTGCCAGCAGTACAGGGAGCAATCAGCCCCAGCATTTT. Protein product: CASSTGSNQPQHF. Full variable domain (missing parts from reference TRBV5-6 and TRBJ1-5): DAGVTQSPTHLIKTRGQQVTLRCSPKSGHDTVSWYQQALGQGPQFIFQYYEEEERQRGNFPDRFSGHQFPNYSSELNVNALLLGDSALYLCASSTGSNQPQHFGDGTRLSIL.

The chain employs TRBV10-3 and TRBJ2-1, with 12 positions matching TRBD2. CDR1 is ENHRY and CDR2 is SYGVKD in the germline V gene. This CDR3 contains 18 residues. V gave up 3 bases and J gave up 0 bases; unmatched junction bases: 6. The CDR3 DNA reads as TGTGCCATCAGTGAACTAGCGGGGGGCAAAAGCTCCTACAATGAGCAGTTCTTC. It specifies CAISELAGGKSSYNEQFF.

The chain recombines TRBV13 with TRBJ2-1; D unresolved. CDR1 and CDR2 from the germline V gene are PRHDT and FYEKMQ (reference sequence). The CDR3 spans 11 residues. The ends were cut back, 4 bases at V and 13 bases at J, with 11 bases in the middle. CDR3 in amino acids: CASSSAGYQFF. The DNA of the CDR3 is TGTGCCAGCAGCTCCGCAGGTTACCAGTTCTTC. The full variable domain, with the rest looked up from reference TRBV13 and TRBJ2-1, is AAGVIQSPRHLIKEKRETATLKCYPIPRHDTVYWYQQGPGQDPQFLISFYEKMQSDKGSIPDRFSAQQFSDYHSELNMSSLELGDSALYFCASSSAGYQFFGPGTRLTVL.

The CDR3 bases are TGTGCCAGTAGTCTCAGGGGAAGGACTGAAGCTTTCTTT. Translated, it gives CASSLRGRTEAFF. V usage is TRBV19 and J usage is TRBJ1-1, with a weak D call TRBD1 (6 bases). The V gene's germline CDR1 is LNHDA and CDR2 SQIVND (reference sequence). The CDR3 has 13 amino acids. V shed 5 bases and J shed 5 bases, with 12 bases lying between them.

The chain is built from TRBV19 and TRBJ1-2; D unclear. The germline gives CDR1 LNHDA, CDR2 SQIVND (reference sequence). The V end lost 8 bases, the J end lost 4 bases, and 14 bases lay between the germline ends. This CDR3 comprises 13 residues. CDR3 DNA: TGTGCCAGTGACGCTCCTAGAGGCTATGGCTACACCTTC. Translating gives CASDAPRGYGYTF.

This clone occurred a few times. CDR3 DNA sequence: TGTGCCAGCAGTTACTCGAGCGGACAGGGGGGAATTCAGTACTTC. Amino acids: CASSYSSGQGGIQYF. V gene TRBV6-5 combines with J gene TRBJ2-4, with TRBD1 identical over 10 bases. After removal of 0 bases from V and 10 bases from J, the junction contained 6 bases not matched to a gene. The CDR3 is 15 residues long. Germline assignment: CDR1 MNHEY and CDR2 SVGAGI.

This chain links TRBV2 with TRBJ1-2; 7 bases map to TRBD1. Germline CDR1 reads SNHLY; CDR2 reads FYNNEI. V lost 4 bases, J lost 8 bases, and 7 bases stayed unmatched. The CDR3 covers 13 residues. The DNA of the CDR3 is TGTGCCAGCAGTGTGGTTGGAGGGGGCGGCTACACCTTC. This sequence encodes CASSVVGGGGYTF. Full variable domain (rest looked up from reference TRBV2 and TRBJ1-2): EPEVTQTPSHQVTQMGQEVILRCVPISNHLYFYWYRQILGQKVEFLVSFYNNEISEKSEIFDDQFSVERPDGSNFTLKIRSTKLEDSAMYFCASSVVGGGGYTFGSGTRLTVV.

V and J are TRBV5-1 and TRBJ1-3; D perhaps matches TRBD1 (6 bases). The germline CDR1 and CDR2 sequences are SGHRS and YFSETQ. The V gene lost 2 bases and the J gene lost 0 bases, with 12 bases spanning the gap. The CDR3 contains 16 residues. In DNA, the CDR3 is TGCGCCAGCAGCTTTTCAGGGGAACTCTCTGGAAACACCATATATTTT. Encoded protein: CASSFSGELSGNTIYF.